This T cell receptor beta chain was sequenced for a study of blood T cells in healthy people across ages. Whole-study findings and limits: Long-lived and aged donors differed, with more naive CD4+ cells and higher diversity in the long-lived. While age rose, TCR beta diversity per million T cells dropped in a roughly linear way. When one million T cells were used, diversity estimates were thought to be underestimates.

As for this clonotype: Its antigen is currently unknown.

A J-beta primer mix and a sample-barcoded 5' primer were used in a second PCR of roughly 7 to 12 cycles. Each CDR3 protein gets one entry after TCRdb re-called the 5' RACE reads with MiXCR. The sample consists of some 1.5 million distinct CDR3 sequences, approximately 43% of them appearing once. The germline V and J ends were trimmed by 2 bases and 3 bases, with 14 bases remaining between them. The CDR3 spans 16 residues. CDR1 is DFQATT, CDR2 SNEGSKA, per germline (reference sequence). This TCR was recovered from a woman younger than 35 in good health. The sequencing sample was made of blood. The chain is built from TRBV20-1 and TRBJ1-6; D gene unclear. CDR3 amino acids: CSARRAAFIYNSPLHF. The CDR3 DNA reads TGCAGTGCTAGACGGGCTGCCTTTATCTATAATTCACCCCTCCACTTT.